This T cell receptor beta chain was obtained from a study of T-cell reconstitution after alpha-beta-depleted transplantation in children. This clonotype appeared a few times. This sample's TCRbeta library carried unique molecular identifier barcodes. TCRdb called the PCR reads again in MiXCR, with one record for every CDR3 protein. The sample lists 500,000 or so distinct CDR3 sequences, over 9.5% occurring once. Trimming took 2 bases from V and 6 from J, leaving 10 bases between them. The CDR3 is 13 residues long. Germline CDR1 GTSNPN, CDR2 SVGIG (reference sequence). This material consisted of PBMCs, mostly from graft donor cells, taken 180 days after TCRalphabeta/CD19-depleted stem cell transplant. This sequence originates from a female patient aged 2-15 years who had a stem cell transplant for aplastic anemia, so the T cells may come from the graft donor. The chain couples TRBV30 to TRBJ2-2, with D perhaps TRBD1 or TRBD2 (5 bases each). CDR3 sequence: CAWSPMGAGELFF. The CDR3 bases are TGTGCCTGGAGTCCGATGGGGGCCGGGGAGCTGTTTTTT.